Listed below are T cell receptor beta chains from one sample, sequenced in a study of blood T cell repertoires in COVID-19. Assay: immunoSEQ multiplex PCR; the TCRdb copy retains only in-frame clones and omits some. Of 120,000 to 150,000 clones in the sample, 80% to 90% were seen once. The specimen was peripheral blood. These receptor sequences come from a woman in her 50s in a cohort sampled during active or convalescent COVID-19. Each CDR3 is given with its conserved first and last residue. The D gene is left open where the match is weak. Clone size is shown for a subset of rows, as once, few, many or a class of expanded clone.

-	-	TRBV6-2/TRBV6-3	TRBJ1-2	16	TGTGCCAGCAGTTACGGGCCCTCGGGGGGCGCGTATGGCTACACCTTC	CASSYGPSGGAYGYTF
-	-	TRBV14	TRBJ1-6	13	TGTGCCAGCAGCCAAGATTTCGATTCACCCCTCCACTTT	CASSQDFDSPLHF
-	-	TRBV24-1	TRBJ1-4	16	TGTGCCACCAGTGATTCTCTAGCAGCCCCTAATGAAAAACTGTTTTTT	CATSDSLAAPNEKLFF
-	-	TRBV5-6	TRBJ1-1	14	TGTGCCAGCAGCTTGGCACAGGGGAACACTGAAGCTTTCTTT	CASSLAQGNTEAFF
TRBD2	-	TRBV5-1	TRBJ2-1	15	TGCGCCAGCAGCCGCGGGAGCAGCTCCTACAATGAGCAGTTCTTC	CASSRGSSSYNEQFF
TRBD2	-	TRBV3-1/TRBV3-2	TRBJ2-1	15	TGTGCCAGCAGCCAAAGGGGCGGGGGGTACAATGAGCAGTTCTTC	CASSQRGGGYNEQFF
-	many	TRBV7-9	TRBJ2-7	12	TGTGCCAGCAGCCTCCCCTATTACGAGCAGTACTTC	CASSLPYYEQYF
TRBD1	-	TRBV3-1/TRBV3-2	TRBJ2-2	12	TGTGCCAGCAGGCAGGGGGCCGGGGAGCTGTTTTTT	CASRQGAGELFF
TRBD1	-	TRBV6-2/TRBV6-3	TRBJ1-1	13	TGTGCCAGCAGTTGGGACAGGGTCACTGAAGCTTTCTTT	CASSWDRVTEAFF
-	-	TRBV7-3	TRBJ2-5	13	TGTGCCAGCAGCTTAGACTACGTAGAGACCCAGTACTTC	CASSLDYVETQYF
TRBD1	-	TRBV5-1	TRBJ1-2	16	TGCGCCAGCAGCAATGGACAGGGTGGGTTTAACTATGGCTACACCTTC	CASSNGQGGFNYGYTF